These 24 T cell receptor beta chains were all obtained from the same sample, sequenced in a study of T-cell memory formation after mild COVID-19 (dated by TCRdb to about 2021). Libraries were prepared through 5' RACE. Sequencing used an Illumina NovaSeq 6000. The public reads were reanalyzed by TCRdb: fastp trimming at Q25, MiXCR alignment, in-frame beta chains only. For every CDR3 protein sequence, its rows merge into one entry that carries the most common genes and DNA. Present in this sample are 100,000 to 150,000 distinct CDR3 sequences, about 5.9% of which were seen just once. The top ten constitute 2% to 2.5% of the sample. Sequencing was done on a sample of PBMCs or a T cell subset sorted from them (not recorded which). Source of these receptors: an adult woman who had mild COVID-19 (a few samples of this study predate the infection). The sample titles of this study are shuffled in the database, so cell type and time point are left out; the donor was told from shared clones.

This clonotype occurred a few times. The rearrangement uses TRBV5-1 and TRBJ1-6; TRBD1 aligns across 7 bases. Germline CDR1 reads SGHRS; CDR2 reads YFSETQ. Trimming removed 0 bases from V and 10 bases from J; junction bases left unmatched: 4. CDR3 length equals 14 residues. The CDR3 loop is CASSLGQGASPLHF. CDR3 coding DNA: TGCGCCAGCAGCTTGGGACAGGGAGCCTCACCCCTCCACTTT. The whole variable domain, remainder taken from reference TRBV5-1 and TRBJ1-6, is KAGVTQTPRYLIKTRGQQVTLSCSPISGHRSVSWYQQTPGQGLQFLFEYFSETQRNKGNFPGRFSGRQFSNSRSEMNVSTLELGDSALYLCASSLGQGASPLHFGNGTRLTVT.

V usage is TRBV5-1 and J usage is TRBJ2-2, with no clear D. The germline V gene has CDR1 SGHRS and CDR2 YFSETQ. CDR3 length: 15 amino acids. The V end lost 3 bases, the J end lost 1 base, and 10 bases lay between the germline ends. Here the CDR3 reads CASSSLRLNTGELFF. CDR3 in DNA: TGCGCCAGCAGCTCTCTGCGGCTGAACACCGGGGAGCTGTTTTTT. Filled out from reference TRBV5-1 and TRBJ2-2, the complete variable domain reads KAGVTQTPRYLIKTRGQQVTLSCSPISGHRSVSWYQQTPGQGLQFLFEYFSETQRNKGNFPGRFSGRQFSNSRSEMNVSTLELGDSALYLCASSSLRLNTGELFFGEGSRLTVL.

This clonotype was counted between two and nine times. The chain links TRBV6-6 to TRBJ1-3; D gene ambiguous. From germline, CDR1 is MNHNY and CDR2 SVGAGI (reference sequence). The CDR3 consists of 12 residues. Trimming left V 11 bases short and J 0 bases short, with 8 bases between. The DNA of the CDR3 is TGTGCCTCCCGGAGCTCTGGAAACACCATATATTTT. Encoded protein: CASRSSGNTIYF.

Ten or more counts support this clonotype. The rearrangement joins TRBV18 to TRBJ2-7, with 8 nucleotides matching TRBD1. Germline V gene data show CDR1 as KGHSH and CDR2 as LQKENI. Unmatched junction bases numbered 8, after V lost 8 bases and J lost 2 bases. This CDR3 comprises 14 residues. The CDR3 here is CASSPGTGTYEQYF. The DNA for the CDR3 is TGTGCCAGCAGCCCCGGGACAGGAACCTACGAGCAGTACTTC.

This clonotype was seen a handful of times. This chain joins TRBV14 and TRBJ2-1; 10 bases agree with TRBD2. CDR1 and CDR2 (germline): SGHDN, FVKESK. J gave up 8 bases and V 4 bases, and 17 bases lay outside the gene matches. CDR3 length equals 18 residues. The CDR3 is CASSLQVASGRGRDEQFF. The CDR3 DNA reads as TGTGCCAGCAGCCTACAGGTGGCTAGCGGGAGAGGCCGCGATGAGCAGTTCTTC.

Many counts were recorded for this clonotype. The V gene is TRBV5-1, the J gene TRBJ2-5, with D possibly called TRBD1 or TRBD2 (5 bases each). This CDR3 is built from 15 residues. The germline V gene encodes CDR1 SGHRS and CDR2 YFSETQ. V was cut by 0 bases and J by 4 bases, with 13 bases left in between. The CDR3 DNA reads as TGCGCCAGCAGCTTGGTGGGGATCGGGGCAGAGACCCAGTACTTC. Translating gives CASSLVGIGAETQYF.

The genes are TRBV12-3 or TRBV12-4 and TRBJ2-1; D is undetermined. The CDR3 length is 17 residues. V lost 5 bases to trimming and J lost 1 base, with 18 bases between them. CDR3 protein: CASSPPFWSGSYNEQFF. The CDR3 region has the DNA TGTGCCAGCAGTCCCCCCTTCTGGAGTGGTTCCTACAATGAGCAGTTCTTC.

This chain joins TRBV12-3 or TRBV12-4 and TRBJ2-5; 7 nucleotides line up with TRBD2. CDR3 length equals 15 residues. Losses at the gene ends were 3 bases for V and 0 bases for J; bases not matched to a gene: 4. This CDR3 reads CASSLGRVNQETQYF. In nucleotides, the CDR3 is TGTGCCAGCAGTTTGGGGAGGGTGAACCAAGAGACCCAGTACTTC.

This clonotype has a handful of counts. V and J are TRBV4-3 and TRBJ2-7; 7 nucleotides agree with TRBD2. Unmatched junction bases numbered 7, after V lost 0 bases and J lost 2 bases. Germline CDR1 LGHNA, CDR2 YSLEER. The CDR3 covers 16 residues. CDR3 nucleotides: TGCGCCAGCAGCCAAGATAGGGCTAGCGGTACCTACGAGCAGTACTTC. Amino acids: CASSQDRASGTYEQYF.

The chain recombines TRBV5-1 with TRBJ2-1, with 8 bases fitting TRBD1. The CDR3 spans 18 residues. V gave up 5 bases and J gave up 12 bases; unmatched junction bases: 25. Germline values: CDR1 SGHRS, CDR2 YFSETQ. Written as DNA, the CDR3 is TGCGCCAGCAGACCCTTTCTCGTGCAGGGGGCGATCGACAAGGGGCAGTTCTTC. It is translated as CASRPFLVQGAIDKGQFF.

The CDR3 protein is CASILEWTANTGELFF. The DNA of the CDR3 is TGTGCCAGCATCCTCGAATGGACAGCTAACACCGGGGAGCTGTTTTTT. V is TRBV2 and J is TRBJ2-2, with D perhaps matching TRBD1 (6 bases). The CDR3 runs to 16 residues. V lost 7 bases and J lost 2, with 17 bases in between. The germline V gene has CDR1 SNHLY and CDR2 FYNNEI.

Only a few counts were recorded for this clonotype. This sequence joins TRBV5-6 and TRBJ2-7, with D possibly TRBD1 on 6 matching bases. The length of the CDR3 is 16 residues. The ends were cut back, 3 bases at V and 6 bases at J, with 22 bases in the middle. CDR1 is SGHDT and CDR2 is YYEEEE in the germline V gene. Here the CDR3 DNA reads TGTGCCAGCAGCTCACTAGGGGGTCCCCCAATGGGCGAGCAGTACTTC. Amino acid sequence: CASSSLGGPPMGEQYF.

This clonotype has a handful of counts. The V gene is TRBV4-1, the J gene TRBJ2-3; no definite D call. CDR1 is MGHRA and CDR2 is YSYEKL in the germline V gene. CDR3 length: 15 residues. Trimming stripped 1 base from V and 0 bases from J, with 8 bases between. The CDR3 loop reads CASSQVRGSTDTQYF. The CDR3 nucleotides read TGCGCCAGCAGCCAAGTACGCGGAAGCACAGATACGCAGTATTTT.

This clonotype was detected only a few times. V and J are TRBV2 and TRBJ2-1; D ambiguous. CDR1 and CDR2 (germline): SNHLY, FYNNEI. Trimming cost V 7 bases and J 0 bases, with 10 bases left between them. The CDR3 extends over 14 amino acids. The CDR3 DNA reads TGTGCCAGCACTCACCAAAGCTCCTACAATGAGCAGTTCTTC. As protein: CASTHQSSYNEQFF.

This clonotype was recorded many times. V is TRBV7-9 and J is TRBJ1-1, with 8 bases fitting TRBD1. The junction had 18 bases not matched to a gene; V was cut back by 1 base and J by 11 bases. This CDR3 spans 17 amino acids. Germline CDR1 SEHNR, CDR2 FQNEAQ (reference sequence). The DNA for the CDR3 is TGTGCCAGCAGCTTAGAAGGTGCCAGGGGGCGCCGTGTTTATGCTTTCTTT. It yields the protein CASSLEGARGRRVYAFF.

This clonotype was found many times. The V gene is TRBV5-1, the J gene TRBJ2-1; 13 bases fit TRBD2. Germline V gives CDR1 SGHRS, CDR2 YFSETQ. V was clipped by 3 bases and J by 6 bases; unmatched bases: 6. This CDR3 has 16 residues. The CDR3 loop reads CASSSTGTSGVNEQFF. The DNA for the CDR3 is TGCGCCAGCAGCTCGACCGGGACTAGCGGGGTCAATGAGCAGTTCTTC.

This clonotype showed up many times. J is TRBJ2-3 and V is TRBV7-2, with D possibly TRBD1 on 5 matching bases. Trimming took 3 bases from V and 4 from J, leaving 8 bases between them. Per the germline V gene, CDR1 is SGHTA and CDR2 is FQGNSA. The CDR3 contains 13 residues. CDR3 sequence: CASSFAGSDTQYF. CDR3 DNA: TGTGCCAGCAGCTTTGCAGGGTCAGATACGCAGTATTTT.

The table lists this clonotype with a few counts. In DNA, the CDR3 is TGTGCCAGCAGTTTTTTGGCCGACCATGGCTACACCTTC. This sequence encodes CASSFLADHGYTF. V and J are TRBV12-3 or TRBV12-4 and TRBJ1-2; D uncertain. V lost 3 bases to trimming and J lost 6 bases, with 11 bases between them. The CDR3 is 13 residues long.

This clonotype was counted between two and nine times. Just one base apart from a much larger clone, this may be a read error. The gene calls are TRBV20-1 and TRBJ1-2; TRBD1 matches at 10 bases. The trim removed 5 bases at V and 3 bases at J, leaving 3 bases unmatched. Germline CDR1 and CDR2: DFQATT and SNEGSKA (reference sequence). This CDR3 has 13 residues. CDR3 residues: CSARTGGYYGYTF. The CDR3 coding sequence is TGCAGTGCTCGGACAGGGGGTTACTATGGCTACACCTTC.

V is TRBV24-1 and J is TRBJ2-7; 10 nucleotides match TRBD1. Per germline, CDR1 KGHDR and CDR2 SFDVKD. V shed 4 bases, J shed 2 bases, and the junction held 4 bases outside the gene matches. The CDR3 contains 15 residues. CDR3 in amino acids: CATSDTGTGAYEQYF. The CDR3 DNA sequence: TGTGCCACCAGTGACACCGGGACAGGGGCCTACGAGCAGTACTTC.

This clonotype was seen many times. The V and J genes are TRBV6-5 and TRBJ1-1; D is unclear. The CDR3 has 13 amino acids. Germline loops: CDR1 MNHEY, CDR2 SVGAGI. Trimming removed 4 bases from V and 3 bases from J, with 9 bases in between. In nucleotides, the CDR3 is TGTGCCAGCAGTTCCCACCGGGACACTGAAGCTTTCTTT. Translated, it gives CASSSHRDTEAFF.

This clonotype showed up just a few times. The CDR3 region is CASSLRDNSYEQYF. CDR3 in DNA: TGCGCCAGCAGCCTCCGGGACAACTCCTACGAGCAGTACTTC. The J gene is TRBJ2-7, the V gene TRBV5-1; a weak D match, TRBD1 (6 bases). CDR1 SGHRS and CDR2 YFSETQ come from the germline V gene. The V and J ends lost 4 bases and 0 bases respectively, with 11 bases between them. This CDR3 comprises 14 residues.

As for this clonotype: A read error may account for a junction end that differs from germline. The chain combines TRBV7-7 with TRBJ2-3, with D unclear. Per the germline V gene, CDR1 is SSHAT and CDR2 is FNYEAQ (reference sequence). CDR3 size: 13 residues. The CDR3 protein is CASSSGYTDTQYF. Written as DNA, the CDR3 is TGTGCTAGCAGCTCGGGTTACACAGATACGCAGTATTTT.

The CDR3 loop reads CASSAGRAREEAFF. The CDR3 DNA sequence: TGTGCCAGCAGCGCTGGACGGGCACGGGAAGAAGCTTTCTTT. The gene calls are TRBV6-1 and TRBJ1-1; D unclear. This CDR3 is built from 14 residues. V was trimmed by 6 bases and J by 8 bases, leaving 19 bases between them. CDR1 MNHNS and CDR2 SASEGT come from the germline V gene.